These 9 T cell receptor beta chains were all obtained from the same sample, sequenced in a study of T cells in Graves' hyperthyroidism and ophthalmopathy. It was RNA transcripts that yielded the amplified TCR beta CDR3 regions. Carried out on the TCR CDR3, a first-round RT-PCR used the HTBI primer set. One entry per CDR3 protein results from TCRdb running MiXCR on the multiplex PCR reads. This sample has around 400,000 distinct CDR3 sequences, with 15% to 18% found just once. Sequenced material: blood. These TCRs come from a woman younger than 35 with Graves' hyperthyroidism that later progressed to Graves' ophthalmopathy.

The table lists this clonotype with many counts. The V call is TRBV10-3, the J call TRBJ2-1, with 8 bases fitting TRBD2. The germline gives CDR1 ENHRY, CDR2 SYGVKD. CDR3 size: 16 residues. With 4 bases clipped from V and 7 bases from J, the junction kept 12 bases outside the gene matches. The CDR3 reads CAISVLGAGAGNEQFF. The DNA of the CDR3 is TGTGCCATCAGTGTCCTGGGAGCGGGAGCGGGGAATGAGCAGTTCTTC.

V usage is TRBV5-4 and J usage is TRBJ2-3; a possible D gene is TRBD2 (5 bases). The germline V and J ends were trimmed by 3 bases and 0 bases, with 11 bases remaining between them. The length of the CDR3 is 15 residues. The germline V gene has CDR1 SGHNT and CDR2 YYREEE (reference sequence). The CDR3 loop reads CASSSGNPSTDTQYF. In DNA, the CDR3 is TGTGCCAGCAGCTCCGGGAATCCTAGCACAGATACGCAGTATTTT.

As to this clonotype: This may be a read error: a much more frequent sequence differs by one nucleotide. The chain has TRBV28 and TRBJ2-1; D not certain. The germline gives CDR1 MDHEN, CDR2 SYDVKM. CDR3 length: 13 residues. For the CDR3, the DNA is TGTGCCAGCAGCCCCCCAGCGCACAATGGGCAGTTCTTC. It yields the protein CASSPPAHNGQFF.

The chain has TRBV3-1 and TRBJ2-5, with D tentatively TRBD1 or TRBD2 (5 bases each). Trimming pared 0 bases from V and 2 bases from J, leaving 19 bases between. CDR1 is LGHDT and CDR2 is YNNKEL in the germline V gene (reference sequence). This CDR3 contains 18 residues. DNA for the CDR3: TGTGCCAGCAGCCAAGATCCCAGGGTTGGGGACCCTCAAGAGACCCAGTACTTC. Protein: CASSQDPRVGDPQETQYF.

The chain joins TRBV20-1 to TRBJ1-2, with 11 nucleotides matching TRBD1. Trimming cost V 3 bases and J 7 bases; bases outside gene matches: 7. Germline V gives CDR1 DFQATT, CDR2 SNEGSKA (reference sequence). This CDR3 is built from 14 residues. The CDR3 region is CSARVGQGVAGYTF. DNA of the CDR3: TGCAGTGCTAGGGTGGGACAGGGGGTGGCTGGCTACACCTTC.

This clonotype showed up many times. The gene calls are TRBV9 and TRBJ2-3; a possible D gene is TRBD2 (5 bases). The CDR3 runs 16 residues. Germline V gives CDR1 SGDLS, CDR2 YYNGEE. Trimming shortened V by 6 bases and J by 2 bases, and 19 bases separated the two germline ends. CDR3 coding DNA: TGTGCCAGCACTAAAGAGGGAAGGTCGGCCACAGATACGCAGTATTTT. Amino acid sequence: CASTKEGRSATDTQYF.

This chain connects TRBV11-2 to TRBJ2-2; 9 bases line up with TRBD2. This CDR3 comprises 15 residues. Losses at the gene ends were 6 bases for V and 2 bases for J; bases not matched to a gene: 4. From germline, CDR1 is SGHAT and CDR2 FQNNGV. CDR3 coding DNA: TGTGCCAGCAGACCTAGCGGGACAAACACCGGGGAGCTGTTTTTT. Protein: CASRPSGTNTGELFF.

This clonotype was found a few times. V and J are TRBV24-1 and TRBJ1-1, with TRBD1 matching over 9 bases. Germline V gene data show CDR1 as KGHDR and CDR2 as SFDVKD. Trimming cost V 7 bases and J 0 bases; bases outside gene matches: 2. The CDR3 has 14 residues. CDR3 in amino acids: CATRGQGVNTEAFF. For the CDR3, the DNA is TGTGCCACCAGGGGACAGGGAGTGAACACTGAAGCTTTCTTT.

The chain joins TRBV5-1 to TRBJ1-2; 8 nucleotides align to TRBD1. V lost 4 bases to trimming and J lost 4 bases; unmatched junction nucleotides: 9. This CDR3 is 15 amino acids long. CDR1 and CDR2 (germline): SGHRS, YFSETQ. As DNA, the CDR3 is TGCGCCAGCAGCCTGACAGGGGAACTTGGCTATGGCTACACCTTC. This codes for CASSLTGELGYGYTF.